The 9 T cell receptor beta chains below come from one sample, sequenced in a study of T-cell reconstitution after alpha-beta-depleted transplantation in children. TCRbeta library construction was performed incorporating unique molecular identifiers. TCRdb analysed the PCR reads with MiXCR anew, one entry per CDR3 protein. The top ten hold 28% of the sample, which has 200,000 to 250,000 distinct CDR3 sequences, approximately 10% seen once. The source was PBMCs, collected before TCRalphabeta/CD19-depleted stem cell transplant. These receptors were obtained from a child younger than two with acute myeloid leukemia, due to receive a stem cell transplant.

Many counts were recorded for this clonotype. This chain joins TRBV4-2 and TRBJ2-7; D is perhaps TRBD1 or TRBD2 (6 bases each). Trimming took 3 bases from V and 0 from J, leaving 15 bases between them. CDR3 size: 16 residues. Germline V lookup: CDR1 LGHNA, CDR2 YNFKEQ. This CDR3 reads CASSQVGGAGSYEQYF. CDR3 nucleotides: TGTGCCAGCAGCCAGGTGGGGGGCGCCGGCTCCTACGAGCAGTACTTC.

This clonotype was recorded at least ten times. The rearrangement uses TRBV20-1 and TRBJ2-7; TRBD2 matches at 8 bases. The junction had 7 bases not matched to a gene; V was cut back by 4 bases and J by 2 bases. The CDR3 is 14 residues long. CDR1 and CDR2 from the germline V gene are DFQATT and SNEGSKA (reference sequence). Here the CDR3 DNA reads TGCAGTGCTATCCTCACTAGCGGCCCCTACGAGCAGTACTTC. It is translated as CSAILTSGPYEQYF.

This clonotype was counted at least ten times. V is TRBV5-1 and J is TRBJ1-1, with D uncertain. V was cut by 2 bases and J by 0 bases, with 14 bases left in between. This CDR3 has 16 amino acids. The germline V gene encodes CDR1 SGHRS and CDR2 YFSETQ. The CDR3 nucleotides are TGCGCCAGCAGCTTTACTGCTGGGAGTTTGAACACTGAAGCTTTCTTT. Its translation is CASSFTAGSLNTEAFF.

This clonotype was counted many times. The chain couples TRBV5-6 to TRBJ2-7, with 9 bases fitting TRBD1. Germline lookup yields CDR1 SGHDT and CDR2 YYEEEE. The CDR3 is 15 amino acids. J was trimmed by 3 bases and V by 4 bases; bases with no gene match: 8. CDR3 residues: CASSPGTGSLYEQYF. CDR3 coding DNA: TGTGCCAGCAGCCCCGGGACAGGGTCCCTCTACGAGCAGTACTTC.

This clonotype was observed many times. The CDR3 here is CATSRATSGTDTQYF. The CDR3 DNA is TGTGCCACCAGCAGAGCGACTAGCGGGACAGATACGCAGTATTTT. This sequence joins TRBV15 and TRBJ2-3; 10 nucleotides match TRBD2. Germline CDR1 is LNHNV and CDR2 is YYDKDF (reference sequence). The ends lost 1 base at V and 3 bases at J; junction bases unmatched: 1. The CDR3 has 15 amino acids.

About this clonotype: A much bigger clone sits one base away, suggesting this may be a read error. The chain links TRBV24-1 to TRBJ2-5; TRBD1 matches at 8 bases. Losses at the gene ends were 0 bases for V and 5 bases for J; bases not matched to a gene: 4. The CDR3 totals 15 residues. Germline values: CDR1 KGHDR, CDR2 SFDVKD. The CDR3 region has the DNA TGTGCCACCAGTGATTTGCAGGGGGCGAGGGAGACCCAGTACTTC. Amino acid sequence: CATSDLQGARETQYF.

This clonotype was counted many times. The CDR3 DNA sequence: TGCGCCAGCAGCCCCTTCCTCCTTGGCGGGAGCAATGAGCAGTTCTTC. Amino acid sequence: CASSPFLLGGSNEQFF. The rearrangement joins TRBV5-1 to TRBJ2-1; 7 bases agree with TRBD2. V lost 4 bases, J lost 6 bases, and 13 bases stayed unmatched. The V gene's germline CDR1 is SGHRS and CDR2 YFSETQ. The CDR3 is 16 amino acids.

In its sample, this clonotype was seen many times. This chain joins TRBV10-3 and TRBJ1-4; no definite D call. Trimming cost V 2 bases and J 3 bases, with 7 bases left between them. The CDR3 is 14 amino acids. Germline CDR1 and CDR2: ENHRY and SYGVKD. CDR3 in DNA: TGTGCCATCAGTGAGGGGTCTTCTAATGAAAAACTGTTTTTT. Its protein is CAISEGSSNEKLFF.

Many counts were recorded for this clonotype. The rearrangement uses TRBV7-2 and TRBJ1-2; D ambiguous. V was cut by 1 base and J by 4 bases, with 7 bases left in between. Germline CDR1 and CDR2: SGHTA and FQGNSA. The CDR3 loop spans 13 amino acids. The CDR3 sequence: CASSLGQTYGYTF. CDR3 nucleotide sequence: TGTGCCAGCAGCTTAGGGCAGACCTATGGCTACACCTTC. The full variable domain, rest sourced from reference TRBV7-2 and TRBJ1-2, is GAGVSQSPSNKVTEKGKDVELRCDPISGHTALYWYRQSLGQGLEFLIYFQGNSAPDKSGLPSDRFSAERTGGSVSTLTIQRTQQEDSAVYLCASSLGQTYGYTFGSGTRLTVV.